This TCR beta chain was retrieved from a study of vaccination and CD4 T cells after COVID-19. Study-wide context: Each post-COVID sample was drawn after diagnosis, and the median interval was approximately 96 days (range 35 to 161). Researchers treated cells with overlapping spike peptides taken from SARS-CoV-2, HCoV-NL63, HCoV-OC43 and HCoV-229E.

There are 17 residues in the CDR3. Per germline, CDR1 MNHEY and CDR2 SMNVEV (reference sequence). Losses at the gene ends were 3 bases for V and 4 bases for J; bases not matched to a gene: 9. Noted treatment: approximately 9-day PBMC culture with coronavirus spike peptide pools or control peptides (ViraFEST assay). Of note for this clonotype: Its cognate antigen is unknown.

The Oncomine TCR Beta short-read assay was applied to DNA of cultured CD4+ T cells. TCRdb recomputed calls from the PCR reads with MiXCR, one row per CDR3 protein. This sample has 17,000 or so distinct CDR3 sequences, with roughly three quarters found just once. This receptor was taken from a human donor who had recovered from COVID-19. The gene calls are TRBV27 and TRBJ1-6, with 7 bases fitting TRBD1. Sequencing was done on a sample of CD4+ T cells from blood, cultured in vitro. CDR3 DNA sequence: TGTGCCAGCAGTTTGGACAGGTTTGGGGTTTATAATTCACCCCTCCACTTT. This gives the protein CASSLDRFGVYNSPLHF.